This TCR beta chain was identified during a study of blood T cell repertoires in COVID-19. Across the study: T cells, B-cell-depleted T cells, or PBMCs provided the cDNA or gDNA that served as material.

V shed 4 bases and J shed 2 bases, with 2 bases lying between them. The CDR3 is 11 amino acids. Germline CDR1 reads MNHNY; CDR2 reads SVGAGI (reference sequence). Each exposed participant met a COVID-19 case in the 2 weeks preceding study entry. In the authors' methods: Amplification of reference gene primers provided the estimated nucleated cell counts. Only in-frame clones appear in the TCRdb table, and some are missing; sequencing was by immunoSEQ multiplex PCR. V and J calls and clone size follow that table, whereas D and trimming were derived from the DNA. The repertoire holds 60,000 to 75,000 clones, with just over 70% as singletons.

The sample comprised PBMCs or T cells enriched from blood (not recorded which). The TCR comes from a woman in her sixties or seventies who had been exposed to COVID-19. The rearrangement joins TRBV6-6 to TRBJ1-2; D remains ambiguous. The DNA for the CDR3 is TGTGCCAGCAGTTCGAACTATGGCTACACCTTC. Its translation: CASSSNYGYTF.